The 11 T cell receptor beta chains below all came from one sample that was sequenced in a study of regulatory T cells in long-lasting Graves disease. Time point noted: newly diagnosed GD, antithyroid drugs for less than 3 months. Researchers made the TCR library from RNA that was extracted from PBMCs. Arm-PCR of CDR3 regions and iRepertoire HTBI primers were used to build TCR beta libraries. Each CDR3 protein is one row after TCRdb ran MiXCR on the multiplex PCR reads. The sample yields fewer than 550,000 distinct CDR3 sequences, about 16% seen once. These data also formed part of another study, on T cells in Graves' hyperthyroidism and ophthalmopathy.

Sequencing used peripheral blood mononuclear cells (PBMCs), obtained at new diagnosis, from a patient treated with antithyroid drugs. Receptor source: a woman aged 18-30 years with Graves disease.

This clonotype has ten or more counts. The rearrangement joins TRBV29-1 to TRBJ2-1; 7 positions agree with TRBD1. Germline values: CDR1 SQVTM, CDR2 ANQGSEA. This CDR3 is built from 12 residues. V shed 8 bases, J shed 7 bases, and the junction held 8 bases outside the gene matches. The CDR3 loop is CSSPSDRNEQFF. Here the CDR3 DNA reads TGCAGCTCCCCCTCGGACAGGAATGAGCAGTTCTTC.

This clonotype was observed at least ten times. The chain combines TRBV9 with TRBJ2-1; 9 bases match TRBD2. V lost 0 bases, J lost 4 bases, and 8 bases stayed unmatched. Germline CDR1 reads SGDLS; CDR2 reads YYNGEE. The CDR3 loop spans 17 amino acids. The CDR3 loop reads CASSVAFAGGPYNEQFF. The DNA of the CDR3 is TGTGCCAGCAGCGTAGCTTTTGCGGGAGGGCCTTACAATGAGCAGTTCTTC.

This clonotype appeared a few times. The genes are TRBV4-3 and TRBJ2-3; D remains ambiguous. Deletions cut 1 base from V and 3 bases from J, with 14 bases between. CDR3 length: 16 residues. Per the germline V gene, CDR1 is LGHNA and CDR2 is YSLEER. The CDR3 spells CASSQGLGFGTDTQYF. The CDR3 DNA is TGCGCCAGCAGCCAAGGTTTAGGGTTCGGTACAGATACGCAGTATTTT.

V and J are TRBV18 and TRBJ2-2, with no clear D. CDR1 is KGHSH, CDR2 LQKENI, per germline. The CDR3 is 16 amino acids. V gave up 2 bases and J gave up 0 bases, with 10 bases separating them. CDR3 sequence reads: CASSPGEQTNTGELFF. The CDR3, as DNA: TGTGCCAGCTCACCAGGAGAACAGACGAACACCGGGGAGCTGTTTTTT. Based on the CDR3 plus reference TRBV18 and TRBJ2-2, the full variable domain is NAGVMQNPRHLVRRRGQEARLRCSPMKGHSHVYWYRQLPEEGLKFMVYLQKENIIDESGMPKERFSAEFPKEGPSILRIQQVVRGDSAAYFCASSPGEQTNTGELFFGEGSRLTVL.

The sample holds many counts of this clonotype. This chain connects TRBV11-2 to TRBJ2-1, with 7 bases aligning to TRBD1. The germline V gene has CDR1 SGHAT and CDR2 FQNNGV. V gave up 8 bases and J gave up 1 base; unmatched junction bases: 5. The CDR3 is 14 amino acids. The chain's CDR3 is CASGDRESYNEQFF. DNA for the CDR3: TGTGCCAGCGGCGACAGGGAGTCCTACAATGAGCAGTTCTTC. The entire variable domain, with the rest obtained from reference TRBV11-2 and TRBJ2-1, is as follows: EAGVAQSPRYKIIEKRQSVAFWCNPISGHATLYWYQQILGQGPKLLIQFQNNGVVDDSQLPKDRFSAERLKGVDSTLKIQPAKLEDSAVYLCASGDRESYNEQFFGPGTRLTVL.

This clonotype was observed at least ten times. V is TRBV11-2 and J is TRBJ2-1; TRBD2 matches at 9 bases. Germline CDR1 SGHAT, CDR2 FQNNGV. The CDR3 totals 15 residues. The ends lost 6 bases at V and 5 bases at J; junction bases unmatched: 8. The CDR3: CASSFSGRIDNEQFF. For the CDR3, the DNA is TGTGCCAGCAGTTTTAGCGGGAGAATAGACAATGAGCAGTTCTTC.

This clonotype was seen repeatedly, ten times or more. The chain combines TRBV5-1 with TRBJ1-2, with 7 bases fitting TRBD1. Trimming took 5 bases from V and 1 from J; bases not matched to a gene: 14. Germline CDR1 is SGHRS and CDR2 is YFSETQ. This CDR3 has 17 amino acids. The CDR3 DNA reads as TGCGCCAGCAGACCTGAGACAGGGTCATCGTTTAACTATGGCTACACCTTC. This sequence encodes CASRPETGSSFNYGYTF.

This clonotype showed up many times. The chain links TRBV20-1 to TRBJ2-3; D is unclear. Looked up from germline, CDR1 is DFQATT and CDR2 is SNEGSKA (reference sequence). The CDR3 runs 13 residues. CDR3 residues: CSENVKPTDTQYF. CDR3 DNA: TGCAGCGAAAACGTAAAACCCACAGATACGCAGTATTTT.

The chain carries TRBV16 and TRBJ2-7; D is undetermined. Deletions cut 1 base from V and 0 bases from J, with 13 bases between. Germline values: CDR1 KGHSY, CDR2 FQNENV. The length of the CDR3 is 16 residues. The CDR3 coding sequence is TGTGCCAGCAGCCAATATTTTCGACTCAGCTCCTACGAGCAGTACTTC. Translated: CASSQYFRLSSYEQYF.

This clonotype was counted many times. The CDR3 DNA sequence: TGTGCCAGCGGGAGGGCCCAAGAGACCCAGTACTTC. Residues: CASGRAQETQYF. The V call is TRBV2, the J call TRBJ2-5; TRBD2 matches at 7 bases. V shed 8 bases, J shed 1 base, and the junction held 1 base outside the gene matches. There are 12 residues in the CDR3. Germline V lookup: CDR1 SNHLY, CDR2 FYNNEI.

This clonotype has a count of ten or more. V and J are TRBV5-1 and TRBJ2-1; D may match TRBD1 or TRBD2 (5 bases each). The CDR3 consists of 15 residues. Germline CDR1 SGHRS, CDR2 YFSETQ. V gave up 3 bases and J gave up 0 bases, with 10 bases separating them. This chain's CDR3 is CASSSGRDSYNEQFF. CDR3 coding DNA: TGCGCCAGCAGCTCGGGACGCGACTCCTACAATGAGCAGTTCTTC.